This entry describes one TCR beta chain. What it binds is unknown. The sample belongs to a study of shared clonotypes between healthy human individuals. CD4+ cells yielded CD45RA+ naive and CD45RA-negative memory subsets. General observations from the study: An anticipated effect of sequencing depth on clonotype sharing among donors was recognized. It was observed that roughly 5.5% of naive CD4 clonotypes were shared across a few donors.

Measured with immunoSEQ multiplex PCR; TCRdb has only the in-frame clones, and not every one. The data contain over a million clones, 95% to 97% of them singletons. V was pared by 0 bases and J by 4 bases, with 7 bases between. CDR3 length equals 13 residues. Germline CDR1 SGHRS, CDR2 YFSETQ. The receptor's source is a man aged 25-40 years in good health. This chain uses TRBV5-1 with TRBJ2-5; D remains unclear. Sequencing was performed on naive CD4+ T cells sorted from blood. The subset is: CD45RA+ positively selected. As DNA, the CDR3 is TGCGCCAGCAGCTTGGCGCCCATAGAGACCCAGTACTTC. It encodes CASSLAPIETQYF. Based on the CDR3 plus reference TRBV5-1 and TRBJ2-5, the full variable domain is KAGVTQTPRYLIKTRGQQVTLSCSPISGHRSVSWYQQTPGQGLQFLFEYFSETQRNKGNFPGRFSGRQFSNSRSEMNVSTLELGDSALYLCASSLAPIETQYFGPGTRLLVL.